The rows below give T cell receptor beta chains drawn from one sample of a study of blood T cell repertoires in COVID-19. Profiled with immunoSEQ multiplex PCR; TCRdb holds only in-frame clones, not every one. The table records hundreds of thousands of clones, around 84% of them present only once. What was sequenced was PBMCs or T cells enriched from blood (not recorded which). Receptors were obtained from a man aged 35-49 years who had recovered from COVID-19. Both conserved end residues are part of each CDR3.

v_call: TRBV14
j_call: TRBJ2-5
cdr3_aa: CASSQEMLFRGQETQYF

v_call: TRBV6-5
j_call: TRBJ1-4
cdr3_aa: CASGYRRGEKLFF

v_call: TRBV20-1
j_call: TRBJ1-3
cdr3_aa: CSHSSGNTIYF

v_call: TRBV4-3
j_call: TRBJ2-1
cdr3_aa: CASSQTRGNNEQFF

v_call: TRBV7-2
j_call: TRBJ1-1
cdr3_aa: CASSSQGASATEAFF

v_call: TRBV5-1
j_call: TRBJ1-4
cdr3_aa: CASSLYGGVNEKLFF

v_call: TRBV15
j_call: TRBJ2-1
cdr3_aa: CATSRDLAGNEQFF

v_call: TRBV30
j_call: TRBJ1-6
cdr3_aa: CASVQGHNSPLHF

v_call: TRBV11-2
j_call: TRBJ2-2
cdr3_aa: CASSLFVKGSGELFF

v_call: TRBV15
j_call: TRBJ2-7
cdr3_aa: CATSSGGLAGAYEQYF

v_call: TRBV5-4
j_call: TRBJ2-2
cdr3_aa: CASGTGERLTGELFF

v_call: TRBV5-1
j_call: TRBJ1-6
cdr3_aa: CASSSSVGTGNSPLHF

v_call: TRBV7-9
j_call: TRBJ2-7
cdr3_aa: CASKKTGSYEQYF

v_call: TRBV3-1/TRBV3-2
j_call: TRBJ2-7
cdr3_aa: CASSHPTSGRTYEQYF

v_call: TRBV5-1
j_call: TRBJ1-4
cdr3_aa: CASSSGTGGYNEKLFF

v_call: TRBV3-1/TRBV3-2
j_call: TRBJ2-7
cdr3_aa: CASSQEGVSGRTNEQYF

v_call: TRBV6-5
j_call: TRBJ1-2
cdr3_aa: CASIATPTDNGYTF

v_call: TRBV7-2
j_call: TRBJ1-5
cdr3_aa: CASSFFGRGQGGPQHF

v_call: TRBV30
j_call: TRBJ2-7
cdr3_aa: CAWSRLWGGSYEQYF

v_call: TRBV6-5
j_call: TRBJ1-2
cdr3_aa: CASSYRGSSNYGYTF

v_call: TRBV2
j_call: TRBJ2-2
cdr3_aa: CASSESELAARTGELFF

v_call: TRBV9
j_call: TRBJ2-3
cdr3_aa: CASSWAGGSDTQYF

v_call: TRBV6-5
j_call: TRBJ2-1
cdr3_aa: CASSSLGSYNEQFF